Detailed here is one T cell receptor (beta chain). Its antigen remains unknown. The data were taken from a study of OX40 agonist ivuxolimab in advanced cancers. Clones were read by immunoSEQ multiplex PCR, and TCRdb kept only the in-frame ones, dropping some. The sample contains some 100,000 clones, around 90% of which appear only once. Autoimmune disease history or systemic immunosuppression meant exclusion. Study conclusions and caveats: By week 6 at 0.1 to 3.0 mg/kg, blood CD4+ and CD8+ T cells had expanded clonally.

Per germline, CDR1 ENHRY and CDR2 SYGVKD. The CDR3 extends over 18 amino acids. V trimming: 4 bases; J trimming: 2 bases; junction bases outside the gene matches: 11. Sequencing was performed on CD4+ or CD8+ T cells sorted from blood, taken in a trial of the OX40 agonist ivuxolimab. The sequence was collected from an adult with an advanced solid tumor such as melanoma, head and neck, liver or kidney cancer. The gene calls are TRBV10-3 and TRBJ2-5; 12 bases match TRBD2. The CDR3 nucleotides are TGTGCCATCAGTGTTCGGGCTAGCGGGGGGGTAGAGCAAGAGACCCAGTACTTC. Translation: CAISVRASGGVEQETQYF.